This T cell receptor beta chain was obtained from a study of beta chain features in type 1 diabetes listed by TCRdb under 2018. As for the study more broadly: Mean age, gender distribution, total cell number and subset yield were not different between patients and healthy donors. A total of 107,917,701 sorted cells were examined across all samples, and the number of cells per subset was strongly correlated with RNA yield. The study compared TCRB repertoires of sorted circulating CD4+ T cell subsets between recently diagnosed type 1 diabetes patients and matched healthy donors. Regulatory and stem cell-like memory subsets were obtained from only 8 patients and roughly 8 healthy donors, while naive and central memory subsets were obtained from all 30 or so donors.

The High Capacity cDNA Reverse Transcription Kit was used to reverse transcribe all of the isolated RNA, meaning that expressed TCRB transcripts were what got sequenced. Deep immunoSEQ sequencing was performed on naive, central memory and regulatory T cell samples, with an average of about 3.6 million total reads per sample. After sorted cells were lysed in RLT buffer, RNA was extracted with DNase-treated RNeasy Micro or Mini kits, with the choice depending on cell number. To prevent cross-contamination, each cell subset was processed individually, whereas patient and healthy donor samples were processed jointly. The immunoSEQ multiplex PCR was used to amplify TCRB sequences from cDNA, yielding 87-bp fragments that span the CDR3 region. Sequencing of the amplicons was done on the Illumina HiSeq platform. In the source study's methods: PCR bias was corrected computationally using synthetic template baselines, and reads within Hamming distance 2 were collapsed, with unmergeable singletons discarded. Reads were aligned to IMGT to assign V, D and J genes, CDR3 length, and insertions or deletions at six rearrangement sites. Clonotype counts were normalized to sorted cell number within each subset before computing true diversity and Gini coefficients with the tcR R package. The overlap coefficient, calculated on TCRB nucleotide sequences, was used to quantify repertoire sharing. TCRdb obtained this table from immuneACCESS and retained in-frame rearrangements with V and J assigned. These tables miss some clones; where compared with another copy, unresolved V genes account for less than half of the shortfall, and the remainder is unexplained. V and J calls and clone size are as listed in that table; D and trimming were resolved from the DNA. In this sample the table shows 130,000 or so clones, 9.5% to 10% of which occur a single time. The ten most abundant clones make up less than 0.85% of the sample.

For this clone: No antigen is known for it. Nothing much larger sits one base from this clone, and base qualities are not available.

A single peripheral blood draw of about 116 mL on average was collected from each donor into heparinised tubes. Naive, central memory, regulatory and stem cell-like memory CD4+ T cells were sorted on a BD FACSAria II using a panel including CD45RO, CCR7, CD25, CD127, CD95 and CD27. A purity above 95% was achieved for all sorted populations. Right away, PBMCs were isolated by Lymphoprep density gradient centrifugation and were stained directly, with no culture step. So that batch effects would be minimized, each experiment stained and sorted samples in pairs, pairing one healthy donor with one patient. V is trimmed back by 5 bases and J by 2 bases, and the junction contains 2 bases that no gene match accounts for. Per the germline V gene (reference sequence), SGHNT is the CDR1 and YYREEE is the CDR2. From its cysteine to its phenylalanine, the CDR3 spans 14 amino acids. Left in the record is the CDR3 DNA by itself, 42 bases read in frame from the first base.

The full study reports these points: Only small numbers of individuals were included in the HLA sub-analyses, which left unresolved whether HLA type had any influence on TCRB rearrangement. Sequencing cDNA rather than genomic DNA could over-represent highly expressing activated cells, although activation and CD3 levels did not differ between groups. At VDJ recombination sites, type 1 diabetes patients had fewer insertions and more deleted nucleotides, which implies abnormalities in thymic rearrangement. Shorter templates might be favored by PCR, yet because patient and control samples were amplified and corrected together, any such skew would affect both groups equally. Naive, central memory and regulatory TCRB repertoires appeared more similar among patients than among healthy donors. Type 1 diabetes patients showed a moderate but significant shortening of TCRB CDR3 length in all four CD4+ subsets.

The rearrangement combines TRBV5-4 with TRBJ2-7; the junction holds 12 bases that match TRBD2. The specimen was central memory CD4+ T cells from blood. The source of this sequence is a woman in her thirties or forties in good health. Here is the DNA: TGTGCCAGCAGTCGGACTAGCGGGACCTACGAGCAGTACTTC. Its product reads: CASSRTSGTYEQYF.